This entry lists 29 T cell receptor beta chains sequenced from one sample in a study of cytomegalovirus exposure and HLA in healthy donors. Assay used: immunoSEQ multiplex PCR; TCRdb lists only in-frame clones, some missing. Here the sample spans about 200,000 clones, roughly 77% being singletons. Sequencing used PBMCs. These receptors were obtained from a woman under 40 in good health and CMV-seronegative.

The V and J genes are TRBV29-1 and TRBJ2-1; TRBD2 aligns across 8 bases. J was trimmed by 7 bases and V by 0 bases; bases with no gene match: 11. The CDR3 is 16 residues long. Germline loops: CDR1 SQVTM, CDR2 ANQGSEA. Written as DNA, the CDR3 is TGCAGCGTTGAAGAACGGAGGGCGTCTAGCGGGAATGAGCAGTTCTTC. It translates to CSVEERRASSGNEQFF.

The gene calls are TRBV11-3 and TRBJ2-7; the D gene is possibly TRBD2 (5 bases). V was shortened by 1 base and J by 0 bases, with 10 bases between the two germline ends. The CDR3 has 15 amino acids. The germline gives CDR1 SGHNT, CDR2 YENEEA. The CDR3 nucleotides read TGTGCCAGCAGCTTAGGAGGGCAGAGCTCCTACGAGCAGTACTTC. Its translation: CASSLGGQSSYEQYF.

This clone was seen a single time. The chain is built from TRBV2 and TRBJ2-5; TRBD2 matches 11 bases. Trimming cost V 9 bases and J 2 bases; bases outside gene matches: 8. CDR3 size: 15 residues. CDR1 SNHLY and CDR2 FYNNEI come from the germline V gene. CDR3 in DNA: TGTGCCAGTGTTCCGGGACTAGCGGCACAAGAGACCCAGTACTTC. This encodes CASVPGLAAQETQYF.

The chain employs TRBV18 and TRBJ2-7, with 9 positions matching TRBD1. The ends lost 6 bases at V and 4 bases at J; junction bases unmatched: 4. Germline CDR1 is KGHSH and CDR2 is LQKENI. There are 13 residues in the CDR3. In DNA form, the CDR3 reads TGTGCCAGCTCCTGGGGACAGGGTTACGAGCAGTACTTC. Translation gives CASSWGQGYEQYF.

This sequence joins TRBV20-1 and TRBJ2-7; weak D call: TRBD2 (6 bases). The germline V and J ends were trimmed by 6 bases and 7 bases, with 13 bases remaining between them. CDR1 and CDR2 from the germline V gene are DFQATT and SNEGSKA (reference sequence). The CDR3 is 11 amino acids. CDR3 bases: TGCAGTGCGCTATGGGCGGGGGAGCAGTACTTC. This translates into CSALWAGEQYF.

J is TRBJ1-5 and V is TRBV6-5, with 7 bases matching TRBD1. CDR3 length equals 15 residues. Germline V lookup: CDR1 MNHEY, CDR2 SVGAGI. Germline trimming cut 5 bases from V and 2 bases from J; bases unmatched to any gene: 6. CDR3 DNA sequence: TGTGCCAGCAGTCGGATCAGGGGGGGCAATCAGCCCCAGCATTTT. The encoded protein is CASSRIRGGNQPQHF.

This clone has only a few counts. The chain has TRBV5-1 and TRBJ1-1; D is undetermined. V dropped 0 bases and J dropped 7 bases, with 4 bases sitting between them. This CDR3 contains 11 residues. Germline CDR1 and CDR2: SGHRS and YFSETQ. The CDR3 DNA sequence: TGCGCCAGCAGCTTGGACAGTGAAGCTTTCTTT. Protein product: CASSLDSEAFF.

This clone was detected many times. This chain joins TRBV6-1 and TRBJ1-5; D possibly corresponds to TRBD1 (5 bases). The CDR3 runs to 16 residues. From germline, CDR1 is MNHNS and CDR2 SASEGT. Trimming took off 4 bases at V and 4 bases at J, with 17 bases between the two ends. This CDR3 is CASSVLWGEGNQPQHF. CDR3 bases: TGTGCCAGCAGTGTCTTGTGGGGGGAAGGAAATCAGCCCCAGCATTTT.

The rearrangement links TRBV7-2 to TRBJ1-5, with no clear D. The germline V gene encodes CDR1 SGHTA and CDR2 FQGNSA. This CDR3 contains 15 residues. The V end lost 1 base, the J end lost 3 bases, and 10 bases lay between the germline ends. The CDR3 spells CASSLVGNNNQPQHF. For the CDR3, the DNA is TGTGCCAGCAGCTTAGTTGGTAACAACAATCAGCCCCAGCATTTT.

This sequence joins TRBV5-6 and TRBJ2-7; a weak D match, TRBD2 (6 bases). Germline lookup yields CDR1 SGHDT and CDR2 YYEEEE. Between the trimmed V and J ends, which lost 4 bases and 3 bases, there was a span of 20 bases. The CDR3 extends over 16 amino acids. CDR3 amino acids: CASSPLGGRDRYEQYF. CDR3 nucleotides: TGTGCCAGCAGCCCCTTGGGAGGCAGGGATCGCTACGAGCAGTACTTC. The full variable domain, with the rest looked up from reference TRBV5-6 and TRBJ2-7, is DAGVTQSPTHLIKTRGQQVTLRCSPKSGHDTVSWYQQALGQGPQFIFQYYEEEERQRGNFPDRFSGHQFPNYSSELNVNALLLGDSALYLCASSPLGGRDRYEQYFGPGTRLTVT.

This rearrangement joins TRBV6-1 to TRBJ2-7; 7 bases map to TRBD1. The CDR3 is 15 residues long. Germline CDR1 is MNHNS and CDR2 is SASEGT. J gave up 1 base and V 7 bases, and 10 bases lay outside the gene matches. The CDR3 DNA reads as TGTGCCAGCACCTGGTCGCAGGGACAGTCCTACGAGCAGTACTTC. This codes for CASTWSQGQSYEQYF.

V usage is TRBV25-1 and J usage is TRBJ2-4; 7 nucleotides agree with TRBD1. This CDR3 spans 15 amino acids. Trimming took 4 bases from V and 8 from J; bases not matched to a gene: 11. In germline, CDR1 is MGHDK, CDR2 SYGVNS. This chain's CDR3 is CASSAQTGQTDIQYF. Here the CDR3 DNA reads TGTGCCAGCAGTGCTCAAACGGGACAGACGGACATTCAGTACTTC.

The V and J genes are TRBV19 and TRBJ2-7; possibly TRBD2 for D (6 bases). This CDR3 is 13 amino acids long. Germline values: CDR1 LNHDA, CDR2 SQIVND (reference sequence). Trimming removed 5 bases from V and 2 bases from J, with 10 bases in between. CDR3 DNA: TGTGCCAGTAGTCTGGGCGGGACCTACGAGCAGTACTTC. Encoded protein: CASSLGGTYEQYF.

This chain uses TRBV6-1 with TRBJ2-1; 8 bases agree with TRBD2. CDR3 size: 13 residues. Losses at the gene ends were 8 bases for V and 8 bases for J; bases not matched to a gene: 8. Germline values: CDR1 MNHNS, CDR2 SASEGT. This chain's CDR3 is CASAKGLVDEQFF. DNA of the CDR3: TGTGCCAGCGCCAAGGGACTAGTCGATGAGCAGTTCTTC.

This chain joins TRBV20-1 and TRBJ2-5; D is ambiguous. This CDR3 has 9 amino acids. Germline V lookup: CDR1 DFQATT, CDR2 SNEGSKA (reference sequence). The CDR3 is CSCGETQYF. The CDR3, as DNA: TGCAGCTGCGGCGAGACCCAGTACTTC.

V usage is TRBV5-1 and J usage is TRBJ2-4; D remains unclear. The CDR3 length is 14 residues. Germline loops: CDR1 SGHRS, CDR2 YFSETQ. The V and J ends lost 0 bases and 0 bases respectively, with 4 bases between them. This chain's CDR3 is CASSLDRAKNIQYF. As DNA, the CDR3 is TGCGCCAGCAGCTTGGACAGAGCCAAAAACATTCAGTACTTC. Supplemented by reference TRBV5-1 and TRBJ2-4, the full variable domain reads KAGVTQTPRYLIKTRGQQVTLSCSPISGHRSVSWYQQTPGQGLQFLFEYFSETQRNKGNFPGRFSGRQFSNSRSEMNVSTLELGDSALYLCASSLDRAKNIQYFGAGTRLSVL.

The chain has TRBV9 and TRBJ2-1; maybe TRBD2 (7 bases). Between the trimmed V and J ends, which lost 0 bases and 2 bases, there was a span of 15 bases. Germline V gene data show CDR1 as SGDLS and CDR2 as YYNGEE. CDR3 length: 17 amino acids. The CDR3 here is CASSVEVEGGPYNEQFF. The CDR3 DNA follows: TGTGCCAGCAGCGTAGAAGTCGAGGGGGGGCCCTACAATGAGCAGTTCTTC.

The gene calls are TRBV5-4 and TRBJ2-1; possibly TRBD1 for D (5 bases). The CDR3 is made up of 15 amino acids. The germline CDR1 and CDR2 sequences are SGHNT and YYREEE (reference sequence). Trimming removed 0 bases at V and 7 bases at J, with 14 bases between. CDR3: CASSLVTVPLNEQFF. CDR3 DNA sequence: TGTGCCAGCAGCTTGGTGACAGTTCCTCTAAATGAGCAGTTCTTC.

DNA of the CDR3: TGCAGCGTTGACGACAGGAAGAGAGCCAACTATGGCTACACCTTC. This translates into CSVDDRKRANYGYTF. The gene calls are TRBV29-1 and TRBJ1-2; the D gene is possibly TRBD1 (6 bases). From germline, CDR1 is SQVTM and CDR2 ANQGSEA. The V gene lost 3 bases and the J gene lost 2 bases, with 16 bases spanning the gap. There are 15 residues in the CDR3.

CDR3 residues: CASSFLGGIEQFF. CDR3 in DNA: TGTGCCAGCAGTTTTTTAGGGGGCATTGAGCAGTTCTTC. The rearrangement joins TRBV28 to TRBJ2-1; TRBD1 agrees at 7 bases. After removal of 3 bases from V and 9 bases from J, the junction contained 5 bases not matched to a gene. This CDR3 is built from 13 residues. The V gene's germline CDR1 is MDHEN and CDR2 SYDVKM.

This sequence joins TRBV14 and TRBJ1-1; the match to TRBD1 covers 7 bases. The ends lost 4 bases at V and 0 bases at J; junction bases unmatched: 8. The CDR3 has 16 residues. Per the germline V gene, CDR1 is SGHDN and CDR2 is FVKESK. The CDR3 bases are TGTGCCAGCAGCCGAGAACTACAGGGGTTGAACACTGAAGCTTTCTTT. As protein: CASSRELQGLNTEAFF.

About this clone: Other DNA variants within this sample encode the same CDR3. The chain carries TRBV5-1 and TRBJ2-3, with a weak D call TRBD1 (6 bases). The ends were cut back, 0 bases at V and 6 bases at J, with 14 bases in the middle. The CDR3 totals 15 residues. Germline values: CDR1 SGHRS, CDR2 YFSETQ. CDR3: CASSLARGRGDTQYF. The CDR3 DNA reads TGCGCCAGCAGCTTGGCCAGGGGAAGAGGGGATACGCAGTATTTT.

This clone has a single count. This rearrangement joins TRBV6-4 to TRBJ1-6; 8 positions agree with TRBD1. CDR3 size: 16 residues. V shed 4 bases and J 3 bases; nucleotides not matched to a gene: 5. Germline values: CDR1 MRHNA, CDR2 SNTAGT. CDR3 loop: CASSGIDRGYNSPLHF. CDR3 coding DNA: TGTGCCAGCAGTGGGATCGACAGGGGCTATAATTCACCCCTCCACTTT.

This clone showed up just a few times. The chain couples TRBV7-9 to TRBJ2-5; perhaps TRBD1 as D (5 bases). Germline CDR1 SEHNR, CDR2 FQNEAQ (reference sequence). V was cut by 2 bases and J by 5 bases, with 9 bases left in between. This CDR3 is 13 amino acids long. CDR3 loop: CASSLLGPETQYF. CDR3 DNA sequence: TGTGCCAGCAGCTTACTGGGGCCCGAGACCCAGTACTTC. The complete variable domain, with remaining parts taken from reference TRBV7-9 and TRBJ2-5, reads DTGVSQNPRHKITKRGQNVTFRCDPISEHNRLYWYRQTLGQGPEFLTYFQNEAQLEKSRLLSDRFSAERPKGSFSTLEIQRTEQGDSAMYLCASSLLGPETQYFGPGTRLLVL.

This clone has a single count. The chain links TRBV5-1 to TRBJ2-3; 11 bases map to TRBD2. The CDR3 is 16 residues long. CDR1 and CDR2 from the germline V gene are SGHRS and YFSETQ. After removal of 3 bases from V and 6 bases from J, the junction contained 9 bases not matched to a gene. The CDR3 spells CASSSATSGVRDTQYF. The DNA for the CDR3 is TGCGCCAGCAGCTCTGCGACTAGCGGGGTCCGGGATACGCAGTATTTT.

The chain has TRBV19 and TRBJ2-2, with TRBD2 as a possible D gene (6 bases). Germline CDR1 and CDR2: LNHDA and SQIVND (reference sequence). Trimming removed 5 bases at V and 4 bases at J, with 11 bases between. This CDR3 comprises 14 residues. CDR3 DNA: TGTGCCAGTAGTCCCCAGGGAGGCACCGGGGAGCTGTTTTTT. The encoded protein is CASSPQGGTGELFF.

V is TRBV27 and J is TRBJ2-2; D is undetermined. There are 13 residues in the CDR3. Germline CDR1 MNHEY, CDR2 SMNVEV (reference sequence). V lost 7 bases and J 9 bases, leaving 15 bases between the germline ends. CDR3 sequence (DNA): TGTGCCAGCATGGTACGGCATAGCCGGGAGCTGTTTTTT. This translates into CASMVRHSRELFF.

The rearrangement uses TRBV28 and TRBJ1-5, with D possibly matching TRBD1 (5 bases). CDR3 length: 16 amino acids. Between the trimmed V and J ends, which lost 1 base and 4 bases, there was a span of 14 bases. CDR1 and CDR2 from the germline V gene are MDHEN and SYDVKM. Written as DNA, the CDR3 is TGTGCCAGCAGTTTATTGGGTCGGGGGTGGAATCAGCCCCAGCATTTT. It specifies CASSLLGRGWNQPQHF.

This rearrangement joins TRBV29-1 to TRBJ1-5, with D unresolved. Germline CDR1 is SQVTM and CDR2 is ANQGSEA. The CDR3 totals 13 residues. The V and J ends lost 2 bases and 7 bases respectively, with 12 bases between them. Here the CDR3 reads CSVEQGSGQPQHF. Here the CDR3 DNA reads TGCAGCGTTGAACAAGGATCGGGACAGCCCCAGCATTTT.